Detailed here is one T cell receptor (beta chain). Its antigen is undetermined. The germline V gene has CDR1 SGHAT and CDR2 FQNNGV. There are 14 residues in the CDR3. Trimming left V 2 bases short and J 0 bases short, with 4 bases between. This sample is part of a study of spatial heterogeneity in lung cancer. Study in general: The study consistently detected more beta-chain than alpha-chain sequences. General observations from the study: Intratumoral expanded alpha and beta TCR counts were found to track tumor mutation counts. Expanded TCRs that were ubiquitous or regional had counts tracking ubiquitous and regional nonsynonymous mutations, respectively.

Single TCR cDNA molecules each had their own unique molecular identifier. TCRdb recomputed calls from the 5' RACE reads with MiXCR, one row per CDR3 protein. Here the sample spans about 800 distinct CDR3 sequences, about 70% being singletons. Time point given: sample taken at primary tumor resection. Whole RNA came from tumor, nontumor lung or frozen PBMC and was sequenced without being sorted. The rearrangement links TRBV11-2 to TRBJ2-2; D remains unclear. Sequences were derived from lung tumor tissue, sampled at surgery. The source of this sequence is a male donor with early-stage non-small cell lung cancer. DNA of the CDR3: TGTGCCAGCAGCTTAAATTCGAACACCGGGGAGCTGTTTTTT. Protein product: CASSLNSNTGELFF.